This T cell receptor beta chain was captured by sequencing in a study of beta chain features in type 1 diabetes. On the study more broadly: In all, some 110 million sorted cells from all samples were analyzed.

Study-wide findings and caveats: A moderate, significant TCRB CDR3 shortening appeared in type 1 diabetes across four CD4+ subsets.

The CDR3 length is 15 residues. CDR1 is SGHTA, CDR2 FQGTGA, per germline. The V end lost 0 bases, the J end lost 6 bases, and 11 bases lay between the germline ends. For this clone: Its specificity is unknown.

Sequencing targeted expressed TCRB transcripts, as all isolated RNA had been reverse transcribed. TCRdb keeps only in-frame clones here, not all; method: immunoSEQ multiplex PCR. The table has hundreds of thousands of clones, roughly a sixth seen once. The TCR was taken from a man younger than 35 in good health. The sequenced sample consisted of naive CD4+ T cells from blood. This chain joins TRBV7-3 and TRBJ2-2, with D possibly TRBD2 on 5 matching bases. CDR3 nucleotides: TGTGCCAGCAGCTTAACGGAGGCGCGTGCCGGGGAGCTGTTTTTT. It translates to CASSLTEARAGELFF.